This is a list of T cell receptor beta chains from one sample in a study of blood T cell repertoires in COVID-19. Some clones are missing from TCRdb's copy, which holds only in-frame ones; the method was immunoSEQ multiplex PCR. Of around 110,000 clones in the sample, approximately 87% are singletons; the top ten hold approximately 2.3%. Sequencing used peripheral blood. These receptors all stem from a young man with acute or convalescent COVID-19. The CDR3 runs from the conserved cysteine through the conserved F or W. The D gene is left open where the match is weak. Only part of the rows carry a size: once, few, many, or a class if the clone is expanded.

v_call,d_call,j_call,clone_size,cdr3_aa,cdr3_nt
TRBV12-3/TRBV12-4,NA,TRBJ1-5,NA,CASSHSGDQPQHF,TGTGCCAGCAGTCACTCAGGGGATCAGCCCCAGCATTTT
TRBV30,TRBD1,TRBJ2-7,NA,CAWHRGVSYEQYF,TGTGCCTGGCACAGGGGCGTCTCCTACGAGCAGTACTTC
TRBV19,NA,TRBJ1-1,few,CASSIGPGYVGNTEAFF,TGTGCCAGTAGTATAGGTCCAGGTTATGTTGGGAACACTGAAGCTTTCTTT
TRBV15,NA,TRBJ2-3,once,CATSRGRGGSDTQYF,TGTGCCACCAGCAGAGGGAGGGGGGGCTCAGATACGCAGTATTTT
TRBV12-2,NA,TRBJ1-1,NA,CASRLAGRENTEAFF,TGTGCAAGTCGCTTAGCGGGCAGAGAAAACACTGAAGCTTTCTTT
TRBV4-2,TRBD2,TRBJ2-1,NA,CASSQSAGPNNEQFF,TGTGCCAGCAGCCAATCAGCGGGACCAAACAATGAGCAGTTCTTC
TRBV6-5,TRBD1,TRBJ1-2,NA,CASRLGGLYGYTF,TGTGCCAGCAGACTAGGGGGCCTCTATGGCTACACCTTC
TRBV12-3/TRBV12-4,TRBD1,TRBJ2-1,NA,CASSKGAGEQFF,TGTGCCAGCAGTAAGGGGGCGGGCGAGCAGTTCTTC
TRBV4-1,TRBD2,TRBJ2-3,NA,CASSFPGTSGTTDTQYF,TGCGCCAGCAGTTTTCCCGGGACTAGCGGGACCACAGATACGCAGTATTTT
TRBV5-1,TRBD2,TRBJ2-1,NA,CASSWEGEQFF,TGCGCCAGCAGCTGGGAGGGTGAGCAGTTCTTC
TRBV30,NA,TRBJ2-5,NA,CALTPQGRVRETQYF,TGTGCCTTGACCCCTCAGGGGCGGGTTCGAGAGACCCAGTACTTC